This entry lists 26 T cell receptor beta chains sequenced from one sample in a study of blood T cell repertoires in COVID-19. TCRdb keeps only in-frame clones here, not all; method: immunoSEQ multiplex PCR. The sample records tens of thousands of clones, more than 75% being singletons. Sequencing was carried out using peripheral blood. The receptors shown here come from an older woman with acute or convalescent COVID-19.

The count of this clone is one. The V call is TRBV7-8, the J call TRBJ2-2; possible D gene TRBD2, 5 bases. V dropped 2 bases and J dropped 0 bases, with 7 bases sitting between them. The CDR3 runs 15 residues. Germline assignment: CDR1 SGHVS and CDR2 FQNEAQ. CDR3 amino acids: CASSLNSANTGELFF. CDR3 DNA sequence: TGTGCCAGCAGCTTAAATAGCGCGAACACCGGGGAGCTGTTTTTT.

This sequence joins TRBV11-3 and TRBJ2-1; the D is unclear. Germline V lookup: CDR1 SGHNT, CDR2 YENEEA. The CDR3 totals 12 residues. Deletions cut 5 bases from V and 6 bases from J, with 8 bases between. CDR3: CASSQSGNEQFF. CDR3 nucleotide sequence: TGTGCCAGCAGCCAATCAGGCAATGAGCAGTTCTTC. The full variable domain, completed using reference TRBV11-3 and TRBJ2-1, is EAGVVQSPRYKIIEKKQPVAFWCNPISGHNTLYWYLQNLGQGPELLIRYENEEAVDDSQLPKDRFSAERLKGVDSTLKIQPAELGDSAVYLCASSQSGNEQFFGPGTRLTVL.

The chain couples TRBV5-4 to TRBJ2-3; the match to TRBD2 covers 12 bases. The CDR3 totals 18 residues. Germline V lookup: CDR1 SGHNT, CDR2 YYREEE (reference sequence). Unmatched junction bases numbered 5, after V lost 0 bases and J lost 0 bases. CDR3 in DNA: TGTGCCAGCAGCTTGGGTCTAGCGGGGGGGATCAGCACAGATACGCAGTATTTT. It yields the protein CASSLGLAGGISTDTQYF.

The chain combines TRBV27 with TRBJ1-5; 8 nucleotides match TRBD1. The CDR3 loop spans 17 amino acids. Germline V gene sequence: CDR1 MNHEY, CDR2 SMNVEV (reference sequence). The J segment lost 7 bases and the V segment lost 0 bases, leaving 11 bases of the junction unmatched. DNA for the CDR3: TGTGCCAGCAGTTTATCGGGATGGGCAGGGGGCGGGCAGCCCCAGCATTTT. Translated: CASSLSGWAGGGQPQHF.

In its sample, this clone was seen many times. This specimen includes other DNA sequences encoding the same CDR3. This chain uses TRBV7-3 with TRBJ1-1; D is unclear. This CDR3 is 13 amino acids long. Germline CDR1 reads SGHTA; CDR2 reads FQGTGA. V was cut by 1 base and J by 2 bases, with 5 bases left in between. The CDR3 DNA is TGTGCCAGCAGCTTAAACAGAAACACTGAAGCTTTCTTT. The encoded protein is CASSLNRNTEAFF.

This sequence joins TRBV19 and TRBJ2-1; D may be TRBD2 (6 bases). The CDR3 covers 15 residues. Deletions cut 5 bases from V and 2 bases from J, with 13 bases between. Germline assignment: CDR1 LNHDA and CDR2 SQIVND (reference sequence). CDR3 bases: TGTGCCAGTAGTTCCTCGGGACTCACCTACAATGAGCAGTTCTTC. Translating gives CASSSSGLTYNEQFF.

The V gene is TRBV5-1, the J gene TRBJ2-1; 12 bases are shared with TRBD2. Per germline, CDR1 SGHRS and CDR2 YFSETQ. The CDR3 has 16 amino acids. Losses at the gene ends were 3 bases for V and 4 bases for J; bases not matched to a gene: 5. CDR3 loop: CASSSLTSGGYNEQFF. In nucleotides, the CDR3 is TGCGCCAGCAGCTCTTTAACTAGCGGGGGGTACAATGAGCAGTTCTTC.

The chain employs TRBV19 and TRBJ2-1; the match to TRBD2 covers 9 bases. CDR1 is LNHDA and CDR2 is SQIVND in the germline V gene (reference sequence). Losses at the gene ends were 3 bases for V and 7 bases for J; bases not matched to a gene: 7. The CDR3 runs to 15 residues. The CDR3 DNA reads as TGTGCCAGTAGTATTAGGGCTAGCGGGACTAATGAGCAGTTCTTC. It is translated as CASSIRASGTNEQFF.

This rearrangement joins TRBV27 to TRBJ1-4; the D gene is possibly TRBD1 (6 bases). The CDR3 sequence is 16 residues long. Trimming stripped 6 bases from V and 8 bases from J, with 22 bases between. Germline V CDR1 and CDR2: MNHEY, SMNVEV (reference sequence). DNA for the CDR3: TGTGCCAGCAGGAGGGGCAGGGGAGTATCAGGGGAAAAACTGTTTTTT. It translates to CASRRGRGVSGEKLFF.

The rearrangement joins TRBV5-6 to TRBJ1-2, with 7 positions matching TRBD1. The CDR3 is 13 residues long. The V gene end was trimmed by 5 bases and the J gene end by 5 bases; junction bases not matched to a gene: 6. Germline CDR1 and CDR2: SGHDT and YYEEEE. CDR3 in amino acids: CASSPPTGYGYTF. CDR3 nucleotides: TGTGCCAGCAGTCCTCCGACAGGGTATGGCTACACCTTC.

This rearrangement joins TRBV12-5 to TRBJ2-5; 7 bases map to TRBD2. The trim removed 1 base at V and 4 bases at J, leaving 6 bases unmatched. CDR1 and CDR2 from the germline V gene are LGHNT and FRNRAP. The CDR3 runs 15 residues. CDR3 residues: CASGLGGSSTETQYF. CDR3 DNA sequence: TGTGCTAGTGGTTTGGGCGGGAGCTCTACAGAGACCCAGTACTTC.

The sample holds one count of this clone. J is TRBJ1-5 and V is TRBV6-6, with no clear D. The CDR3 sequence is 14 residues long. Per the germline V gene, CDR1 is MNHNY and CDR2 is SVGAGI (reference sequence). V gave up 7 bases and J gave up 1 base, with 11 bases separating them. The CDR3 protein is CASTKDGSNQPQHF. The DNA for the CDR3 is TGTGCCAGCACCAAAGACGGGAGCAATCAGCCCCAGCATTTT.

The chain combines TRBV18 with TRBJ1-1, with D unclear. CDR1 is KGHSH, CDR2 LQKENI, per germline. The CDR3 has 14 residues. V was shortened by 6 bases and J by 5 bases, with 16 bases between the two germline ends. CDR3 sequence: CASSPEGMATEAFF. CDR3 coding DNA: TGTGCCAGCTCCCCGGAGGGTATGGCAACTGAAGCTTTCTTT.

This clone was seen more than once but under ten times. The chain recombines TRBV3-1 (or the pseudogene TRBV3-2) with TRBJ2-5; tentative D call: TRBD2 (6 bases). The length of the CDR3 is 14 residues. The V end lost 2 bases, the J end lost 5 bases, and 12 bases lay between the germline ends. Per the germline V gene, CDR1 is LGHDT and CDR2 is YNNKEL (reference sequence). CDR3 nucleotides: TGTGCCAGCAGCCAAACAGTAGGGAGGGAGACCCAGTACTTC. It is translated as CASSQTVGRETQYF.

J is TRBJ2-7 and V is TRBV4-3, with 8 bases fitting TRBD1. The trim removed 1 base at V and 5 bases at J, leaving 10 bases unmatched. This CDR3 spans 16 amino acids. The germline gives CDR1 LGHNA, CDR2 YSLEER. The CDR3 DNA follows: TGCGCCAGCAGCCAAGGATATCGGACAGGGTGGAACGAGCAGTACTTC. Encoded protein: CASSQGYRTGWNEQYF.

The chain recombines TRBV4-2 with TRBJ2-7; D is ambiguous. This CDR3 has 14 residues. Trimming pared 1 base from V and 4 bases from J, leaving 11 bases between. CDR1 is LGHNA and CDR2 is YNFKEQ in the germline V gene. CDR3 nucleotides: TGTGCCAGCAGCCAAGGACTCAGCCTGTACGAGCAGTACTTC. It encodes CASSQGLSLYEQYF.

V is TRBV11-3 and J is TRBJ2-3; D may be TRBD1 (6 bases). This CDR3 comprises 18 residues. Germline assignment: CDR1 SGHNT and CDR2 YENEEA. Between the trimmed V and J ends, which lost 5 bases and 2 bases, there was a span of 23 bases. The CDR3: CASSPWDTEGSPTDTQYF. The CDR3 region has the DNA TGTGCCAGCAGCCCCTGGGACACGGAAGGATCCCCCACAGATACGCAGTATTTT. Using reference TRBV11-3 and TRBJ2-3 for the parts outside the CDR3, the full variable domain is EAGVVQSPRYKIIEKKQPVAFWCNPISGHNTLYWYLQNLGQGPELLIRYENEEAVDDSQLPKDRFSAERLKGVDSTLKIQPAELGDSAVYLCASSPWDTEGSPTDTQYFGPGTRLTVL.

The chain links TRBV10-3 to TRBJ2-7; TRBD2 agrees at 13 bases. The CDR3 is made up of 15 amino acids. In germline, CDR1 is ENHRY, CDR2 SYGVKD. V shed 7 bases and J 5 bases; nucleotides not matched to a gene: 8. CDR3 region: CAIKSGTSGTHEQYF. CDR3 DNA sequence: TGTGCCATCAAAAGTGGGACTAGCGGGACCCACGAGCAGTACTTC.

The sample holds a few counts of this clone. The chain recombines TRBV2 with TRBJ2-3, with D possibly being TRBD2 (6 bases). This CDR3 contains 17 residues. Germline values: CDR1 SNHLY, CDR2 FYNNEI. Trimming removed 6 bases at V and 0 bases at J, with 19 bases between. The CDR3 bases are TGTGCCAGCAGCAGCGGACTACGGACTCTAAGCACAGATACGCAGTATTTT. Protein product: CASSSGLRTLSTDTQYF. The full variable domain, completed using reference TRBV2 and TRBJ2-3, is EPEVTQTPSHQVTQMGQEVILRCVPISNHLYFYWYRQILGQKVEFLVSFYNNEISEKSEIFDDQFSVERPDGSNFTLKIRSTKLEDSAMYFCASSSGLRTLSTDTQYFGPGTRLTVL.

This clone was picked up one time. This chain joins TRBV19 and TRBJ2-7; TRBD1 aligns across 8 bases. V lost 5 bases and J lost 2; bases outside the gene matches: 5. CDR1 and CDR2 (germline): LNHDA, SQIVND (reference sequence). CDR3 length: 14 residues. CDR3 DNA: TGTGCCAGTAGTCCCGGGACAGGTGCCTACGAGCAGTACTTC. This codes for CASSPGTGAYEQYF.

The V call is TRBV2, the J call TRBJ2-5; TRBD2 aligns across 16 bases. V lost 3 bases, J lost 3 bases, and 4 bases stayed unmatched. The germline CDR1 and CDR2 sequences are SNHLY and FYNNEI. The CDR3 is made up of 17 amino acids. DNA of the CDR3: TGTGCCAGCAGTGAGGGTGGGACTAGCGGGAGGGAAGAGACCCAGTACTTC. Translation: CASSEGGTSGREETQYF.

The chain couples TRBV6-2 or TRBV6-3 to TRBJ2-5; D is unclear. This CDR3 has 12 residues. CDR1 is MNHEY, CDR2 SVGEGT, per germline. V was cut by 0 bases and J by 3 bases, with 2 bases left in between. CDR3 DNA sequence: TGTGCCAGCAGTTACTCTAAAGAGACCCAGTACTTC. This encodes CASSYSKETQYF.

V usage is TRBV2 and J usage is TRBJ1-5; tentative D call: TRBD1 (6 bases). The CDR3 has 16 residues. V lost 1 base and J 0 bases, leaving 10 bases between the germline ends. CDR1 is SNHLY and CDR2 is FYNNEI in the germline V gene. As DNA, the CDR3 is TGTGCCAGCAGTGAAGGTACAGGGATTAGCAATCAGCCCCAGCATTTT. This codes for CASSEGTGISNQPQHF.

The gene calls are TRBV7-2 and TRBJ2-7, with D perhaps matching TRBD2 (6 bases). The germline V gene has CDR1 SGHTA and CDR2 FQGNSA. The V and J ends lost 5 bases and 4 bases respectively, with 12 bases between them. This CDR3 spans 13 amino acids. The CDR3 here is CASSAVAGYEQYF. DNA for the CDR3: TGTGCCAGCAGCGCCGTCGCGGGGTACGAGCAGTACTTC.

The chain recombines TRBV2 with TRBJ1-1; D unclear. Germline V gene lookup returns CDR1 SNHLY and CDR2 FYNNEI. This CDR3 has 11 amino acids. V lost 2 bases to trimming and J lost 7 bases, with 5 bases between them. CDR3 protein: CASSETSEAFF. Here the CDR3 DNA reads TGTGCCAGCAGTGAAACAAGTGAAGCTTTCTTT. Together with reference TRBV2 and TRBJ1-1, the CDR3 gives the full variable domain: EPEVTQTPSHQVTQMGQEVILRCVPISNHLYFYWYRQILGQKVEFLVSFYNNEISEKSEIFDDQFSVERPDGSNFTLKIRSTKLEDSAMYFCASSETSEAFFGQGTRLTVV.

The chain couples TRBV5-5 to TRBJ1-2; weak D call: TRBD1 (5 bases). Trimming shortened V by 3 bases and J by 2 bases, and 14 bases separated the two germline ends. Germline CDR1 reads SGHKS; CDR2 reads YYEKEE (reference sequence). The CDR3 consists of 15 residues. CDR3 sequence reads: CASSSRIAGNYGYTF. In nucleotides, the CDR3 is TGTGCCAGCAGCTCCCGGATAGCAGGGAACTATGGCTACACCTTC.